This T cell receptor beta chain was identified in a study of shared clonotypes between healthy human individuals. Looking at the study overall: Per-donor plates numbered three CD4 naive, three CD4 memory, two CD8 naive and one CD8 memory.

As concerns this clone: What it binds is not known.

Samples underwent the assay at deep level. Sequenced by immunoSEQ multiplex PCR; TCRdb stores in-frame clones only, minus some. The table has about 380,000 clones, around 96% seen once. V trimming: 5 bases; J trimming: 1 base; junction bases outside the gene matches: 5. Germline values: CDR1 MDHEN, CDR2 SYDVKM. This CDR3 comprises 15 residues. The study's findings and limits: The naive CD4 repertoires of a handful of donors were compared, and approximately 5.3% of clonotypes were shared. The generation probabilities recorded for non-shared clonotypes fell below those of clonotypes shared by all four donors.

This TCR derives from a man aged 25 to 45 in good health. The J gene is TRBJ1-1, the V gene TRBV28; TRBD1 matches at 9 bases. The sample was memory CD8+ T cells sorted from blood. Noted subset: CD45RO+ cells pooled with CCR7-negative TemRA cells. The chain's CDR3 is CASSTDRGQNTEAFF. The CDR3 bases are TGTGCCAGCAGTACGGACAGGGGACAGAACACTGAAGCTTTCTTT. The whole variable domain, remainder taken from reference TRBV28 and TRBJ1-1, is DVKVTQSSRYLVKRTGEKVFLECVQDMDHENMFWYRQDPGLGLRLIYFSYDVKMKEKGDIPEGYSVSREKKERFSLILESASTNQTSMYLCASSTDRGQNTEAFFGQGTRLTVV.